A selection of T cell receptor beta chains follows, all from one sample in a study of vaccination effects on CD4 cells after COVID-19. Their antigens remain unidentified. Only in-frame clones appear in the TCRdb table, and some are missing; sequencing was by immunoSEQ multiplex PCR. Found here are tens of thousands of clones, 60% to 80% of them singletons; the top ten hold more than 0.95%. The source was CD4+ T cells from PBMCs cultured with HCoV-OC43 spike peptides, collected after COVID-19 vaccination. The receptors originated from a human donor who received a COVID-19 vaccine. Both conserved end residues are part of each CDR3. A D gene is named only where the DNA matches it firmly. Size is stated for part of the rows, as once, few or many counts, or as a class when the clone is expanded.

V gene: TRBV28; J gene: TRBJ2-2; clone size: -; D gene: -; CDR3 protein: CASSFWANGELFF; CDR3 DNA: TGTGCCAGCAGCTTTTGGGCCAACGGGGAGCTGTTTTTT
V gene: TRBV4-1; J gene: TRBJ2-2; clone size: few; D gene: TRBD2; CDR3 protein: CASSPNEAGGNTGELFF; CDR3 DNA: TGCGCCAGCAGCCCTAACGAAGCGGGGGGAAACACCGGGGAGCTGTTTTTT
V gene: TRBV2; J gene: TRBJ1-3; clone size: -; D gene: TRBD1; CDR3 protein: CASRQGALGNTIYF; CDR3 DNA: TGTGCCAGCAGACAGGGGGCGCTTGGAAACACCATATATTTT
V gene: TRBV10-2; J gene: TRBJ2-5; clone size: once; D gene: TRBD2; CDR3 protein: CASSVGGARETQYF; CDR3 DNA: TGCGCCAGCAGTGTCGGGGGGGCCAGGGAGACCCAGTACTTC
V gene: TRBV7-2; J gene: TRBJ1-2; clone size: once; D gene: -; CDR3 protein: CASSSGQNVQANYGYTF; CDR3 DNA: TGTGCCAGCAGCTCTGGACAGAATGTTCAGGCTAACTATGGCTACACCTTC
V gene: TRBV29-1; J gene: TRBJ2-5; clone size: -; D gene: -; CDR3 protein: CSVEPGSQETQYF; CDR3 DNA: TGCAGCGTTGAACCGGGGTCCCAAGAGACCCAGTACTTC
V gene: TRBV7-9; J gene: TRBJ2-2; clone size: -; D gene: -; CDR3 protein: CASSSQTSSSGELFF; CDR3 DNA: TGTGCCAGCAGCTCCCAGACTAGTTCCTCCGGGGAGCTGTTTTTT
V gene: TRBV18; J gene: TRBJ1-1; clone size: -; D gene: -; CDR3 protein: CASSPQWGSNTEAFF; CDR3 DNA: TGTGCCAGCTCACCACAGTGGGGCTCGAACACTGAAGCTTTCTTT
V gene: TRBV19; J gene: TRBJ1-5; clone size: -; D gene: -; CDR3 protein: CARSPEGRRNQPQHF; CDR3 DNA: TGTGCCCGCAGCCCCGAGGGCAGGAGAAATCAGCCCCAGCATTTT
V gene: TRBV24-1; J gene: TRBJ1-5; clone size: few; D gene: -; CDR3 protein: CATSDRNSNQPQHF; CDR3 DNA: TGTGCCACCAGTGACAGGAATAGCAATCAGCCCCAGCATTTT
V gene: TRBV2; J gene: TRBJ2-1; clone size: -; D gene: TRBD2; CDR3 protein: CASSPRRGSYNEQFF; CDR3 DNA: TGTGCCAGCAGTCCTCGGCGGGGGTCCTACAATGAGCAGTTCTTC
V gene: TRBV2; J gene: TRBJ1-1; clone size: -; D gene: -; CDR3 protein: CASSEGSGGEAFF; CDR3 DNA: TGTGCCAGCAGTGAAGGATCGGGGGGTGAAGCTTTCTTT
V gene: TRBV5-1; J gene: TRBJ1-2; clone size: -; D gene: -; CDR3 protein: CASSLVPGAYGYTF; CDR3 DNA: TGCGCCAGCAGCTTGGTTCCAGGGGCCTATGGCTACACCTTC
V gene: TRBV5-6; J gene: TRBJ1-6; clone size: -; D gene: TRBD1; CDR3 protein: CASSLGDRRYNSPLHF; CDR3 DNA: TGTGCCAGCAGCTTGGGGGACAGGCGCTATAATTCACCCCTCCACTTT
V gene: TRBV28; J gene: TRBJ1-2; clone size: -; D gene: -; CDR3 protein: CASSPTGSEGYGYTF; CDR3 DNA: TGTGCCAGCAGTCCAACAGGGAGTGAGGGGTATGGCTACACCTTC
V gene: TRBV21-1; J gene: TRBJ2-3; clone size: once; D gene: -; CDR3 protein: CASSPRWPLGTDTQYF; CDR3 DNA: TGTGCCAGCAGCCCCCGCTGGCCCCTGGGCACAGATACGCAGTATTTT
V gene: TRBV14; J gene: TRBJ2-5; clone size: -; D gene: TRBD2; CDR3 protein: CASSQDLGSGGAWETQYF; CDR3 DNA: TGTGCCAGCAGCCAAGATCTCGGTAGCGGGGGGGCTTGGGAGACCCAGTACTTC
V gene: TRBV15; J gene: TRBJ2-1; clone size: -; D gene: -; CDR3 protein: CATSAHNPPEQFF; CDR3 DNA: TGTGCCACCAGCGCCCATAATCCCCCTGAGCAGTTCTTC
V gene: TRBV5-1; J gene: TRBJ2-1; clone size: -; D gene: TRBD2; CDR3 protein: CASSSRIQRGGRNEQFF; CDR3 DNA: TGCGCCAGCAGCTCTAGGATACAGCGGGGGGGCCGGAATGAGCAGTTCTTC
V gene: TRBV2; J gene: TRBJ2-5; clone size: -; D gene: TRBD1; CDR3 protein: CASSKDRGGTQYF; CDR3 DNA: TGTGCCAGCAGTAAGGACAGGGGGGGGACCCAGTACTTC
V gene: TRBV10-3; J gene: TRBJ2-1; clone size: -; D gene: -; CDR3 protein: CAISPGPGSYNEQFF; CDR3 DNA: TGTGCCATCAGCCCGGGACCCGGCTCCTACAATGAGCAGTTCTTC
V gene: TRBV6-1; J gene: TRBJ1-2; clone size: once; D gene: -; CDR3 protein: CASSETDVNGYTF; CDR3 DNA: TGTGCCAGCAGTGAAACCGACGTAAATGGCTACACCTTC
V gene: TRBV6-1; J gene: TRBJ1-1; clone size: -; D gene: -; CDR3 protein: CASSEPIRVNTEAFF; CDR3 DNA: TGTGCCAGCAGTGAACCGATCAGGGTGAACACTGAAGCTTTCTTT
V gene: TRBV5-5; J gene: TRBJ1-4; clone size: -; D gene: -; CDR3 protein: CASSLGAGTNEKLFF; CDR3 DNA: TGTGCCAGCAGCTTGGGGGCGGGAACTAATGAAAAACTGTTTTTT
V gene: TRBV27; J gene: TRBJ2-3; clone size: -; D gene: -; CDR3 protein: CASSSPKLTDTQYF; CDR3 DNA: TGTGCCAGCAGCTCTCCAAAGCTCACAGATACGCAGTATTTT
V gene: TRBV2; J gene: TRBJ1-2; clone size: -; D gene: -; CDR3 protein: CASNLLDSIYGYTF; CDR3 DNA: TGTGCCAGCAATCTTTTGGACAGTATATATGGCTACACCTTC
V gene: TRBV7-2; J gene: TRBJ2-6; clone size: -; D gene: -; CDR3 protein: CASSSRRAQGYSGANVLTF; CDR3 DNA: TGTGCCAGCAGCTCCAGACGGGCACAAGGGTACTCTGGGGCCAACGTCCTGACTTTC
V gene: TRBV6-5; J gene: TRBJ2-2; clone size: -; D gene: -; CDR3 protein: CASRNRDTGPGELFF; CDR3 DNA: TGTGCCAGTAGGAACCGGGACACCGGGCCCGGGGAGCTGTTTTTT
V gene: TRBV18; J gene: TRBJ1-1; clone size: -; D gene: TRBD1; CDR3 protein: CASSLLQGADTEAFF; CDR3 DNA: TGTGCCAGCTCCCTCTTGCAGGGGGCGGACACTGAAGCTTTCTTT
V gene: TRBV6-6; J gene: TRBJ2-3; clone size: -; D gene: -; CDR3 protein: CASLRLDSTDTQYF; CDR3 DNA: TGTGCCAGCTTGCGACTGGATAGCACAGATACGCAGTATTTT
V gene: TRBV6-5; J gene: TRBJ1-1; clone size: once; D gene: TRBD1; CDR3 protein: CASTRKGASTEAFF; CDR3 DNA: TGTGCCAGCACGAGGAAGGGGGCTAGCACTGAAGCTTTCTTT
V gene: TRBV10-3; J gene: TRBJ2-5; clone size: -; D gene: -; CDR3 protein: CAIGGDREVGRETQYF; CDR3 DNA: TGTGCCATCGGGGGCGACAGGGAGGTCGGCCGGGAGACCCAGTACTTC
V gene: TRBV3-1/TRBV3-2; J gene: TRBJ1-1; clone size: -; D gene: -; CDR3 protein: CASRAQGKNTEAFF; CDR3 DNA: TGTGCCAGCAGAGCCCAGGGGAAGAACACTGAAGCTTTCTTT
V gene: TRBV18; J gene: TRBJ2-5; clone size: -; D gene: -; CDR3 protein: CASSELVGQETQYF; CDR3 DNA: TGTGCCAGCTCAGAACTCGTCGGGCAAGAGACCCAGTACTTC
V gene: TRBV19; J gene: TRBJ1-5; clone size: -; D gene: -; CDR3 protein: CASTPDGNQPQHF; CDR3 DNA: TGTGCCAGTACTCCAGACGGGAATCAGCCCCAGCATTTT
V gene: TRBV5-5; J gene: TRBJ1-2; clone size: -; D gene: -; CDR3 protein: CASTRGGYGYTF; CDR3 DNA: TGTGCCAGCACCCGGGGTGGTTATGGCTACACCTTC
V gene: TRBV25-1; J gene: TRBJ1-2; clone size: -; D gene: -; CDR3 protein: CASSESGTHYGYTF; CDR3 DNA: TGTGCCAGCAGTGAATCTGGGACACACTATGGCTACACCTTC
V gene: TRBV6-5; J gene: TRBJ1-5; clone size: -; D gene: -; CDR3 protein: CASSQWDRSNQPQHF; CDR3 DNA: TGTGCCAGCAGTCAGTGGGACCGTAGCAATCAGCCCCAGCATTTT
V gene: TRBV5-1; J gene: TRBJ2-2; clone size: few; D gene: -; CDR3 protein: CASSLGQTANTGELFF; CDR3 DNA: TGCGCCAGCAGCTTAGGCCAGACAGCGAACACCGGGGAGCTGTTTTTT
V gene: TRBV27; J gene: TRBJ2-5; clone size: -; D gene: -; CDR3 protein: CASSLASQETQYF; CDR3 DNA: TGTGCCAGCAGTTTAGCGAGCCAAGAGACCCAGTACTTC
V gene: TRBV6-5; J gene: TRBJ1-1; clone size: -; D gene: -; CDR3 protein: CASKGRTDNTEAFF; CDR3 DNA: TGTGCCAGCAAAGGCAGGACTGATAACACTGAAGCTTTCTTT